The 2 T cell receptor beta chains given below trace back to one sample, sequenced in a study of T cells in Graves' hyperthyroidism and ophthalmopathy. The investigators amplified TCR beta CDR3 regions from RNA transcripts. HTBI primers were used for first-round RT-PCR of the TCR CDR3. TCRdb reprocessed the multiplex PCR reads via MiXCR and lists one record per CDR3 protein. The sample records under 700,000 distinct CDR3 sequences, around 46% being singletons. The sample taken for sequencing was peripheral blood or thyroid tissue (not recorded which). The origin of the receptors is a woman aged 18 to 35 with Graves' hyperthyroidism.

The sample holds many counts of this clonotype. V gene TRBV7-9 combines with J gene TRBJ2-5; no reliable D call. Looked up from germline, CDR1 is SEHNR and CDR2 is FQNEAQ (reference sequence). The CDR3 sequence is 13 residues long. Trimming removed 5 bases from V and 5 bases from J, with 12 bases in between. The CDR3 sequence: CASSPDTGETQYF. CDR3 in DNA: TGTGCCAGCAGCCCTGACACCGGGGAGACCCAGTACTTC.

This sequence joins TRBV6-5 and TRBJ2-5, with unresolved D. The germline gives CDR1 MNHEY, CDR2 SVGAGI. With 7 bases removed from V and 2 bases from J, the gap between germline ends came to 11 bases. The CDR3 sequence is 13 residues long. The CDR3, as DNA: TGTGCCAGCACACGCCTCGGGCAAGAGACCCAGTACTTC. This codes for CASTRLGQETQYF.